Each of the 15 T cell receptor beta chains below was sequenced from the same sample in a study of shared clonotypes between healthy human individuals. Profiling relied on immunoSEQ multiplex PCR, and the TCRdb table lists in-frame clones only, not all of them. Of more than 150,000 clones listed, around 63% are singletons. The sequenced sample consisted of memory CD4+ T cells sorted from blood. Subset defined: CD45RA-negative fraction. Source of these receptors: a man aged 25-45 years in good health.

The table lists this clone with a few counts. CDR3 region: CATTSGSYEQYF. DNA for the CDR3: TGTGCCACGACTAGCGGGAGCTACGAGCAGTACTTC. This sequence joins TRBV19 and TRBJ2-7, with TRBD2 matching 12 bases. The length of the CDR3 is 12 residues. The V gene end was trimmed by 10 bases and the J gene end by 3 bases; junction bases not matched to a gene: 1. Germline V CDR1 and CDR2: LNHDA, SQIVND (reference sequence).

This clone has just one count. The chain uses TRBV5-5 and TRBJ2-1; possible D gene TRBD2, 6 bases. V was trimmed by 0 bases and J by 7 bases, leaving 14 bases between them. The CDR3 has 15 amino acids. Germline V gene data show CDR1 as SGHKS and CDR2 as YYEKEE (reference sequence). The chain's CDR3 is CASSLDLALRNEQFF. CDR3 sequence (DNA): TGTGCCAGCAGCTTGGATCTAGCGCTGAGGAATGAGCAGTTCTTC.

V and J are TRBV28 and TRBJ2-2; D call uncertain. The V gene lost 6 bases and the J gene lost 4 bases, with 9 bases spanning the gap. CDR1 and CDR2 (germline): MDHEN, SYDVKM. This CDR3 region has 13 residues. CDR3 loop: CASSQGFTGELFF. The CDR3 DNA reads TGTGCCAGCAGCCAAGGGTTCACCGGGGAGCTGTTTTTT.

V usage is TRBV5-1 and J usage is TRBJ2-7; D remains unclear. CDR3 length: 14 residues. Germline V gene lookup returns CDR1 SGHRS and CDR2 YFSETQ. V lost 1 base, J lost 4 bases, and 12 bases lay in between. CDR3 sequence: CASSLQTELYEQYF. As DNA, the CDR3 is TGCGCCAGCAGCTTGCAGACGGAGTTATACGAGCAGTACTTC.

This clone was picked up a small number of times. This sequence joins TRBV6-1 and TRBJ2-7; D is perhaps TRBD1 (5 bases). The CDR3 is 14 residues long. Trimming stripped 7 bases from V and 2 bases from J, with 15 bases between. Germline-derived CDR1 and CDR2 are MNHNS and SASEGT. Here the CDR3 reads CASKQGLGTYEQYF. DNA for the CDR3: TGTGCCAGCAAGCAGGGTTTAGGAACCTACGAGCAGTACTTC.

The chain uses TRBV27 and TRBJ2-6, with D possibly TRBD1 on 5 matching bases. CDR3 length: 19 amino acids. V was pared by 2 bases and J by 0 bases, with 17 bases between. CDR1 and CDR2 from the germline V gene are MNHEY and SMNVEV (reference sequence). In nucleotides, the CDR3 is TGTGCCAGCAGTTTACGGCAGGGCCTTTGGCGCTCTGGGGCCAACGTCCTGACTTTC. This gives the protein CASSLRQGLWRSGANVLTF.

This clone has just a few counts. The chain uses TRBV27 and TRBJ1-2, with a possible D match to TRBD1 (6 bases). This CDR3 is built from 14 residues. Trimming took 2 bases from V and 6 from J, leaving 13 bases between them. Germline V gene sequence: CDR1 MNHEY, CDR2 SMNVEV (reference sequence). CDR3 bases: TGTGCCAGCAGTTTAGCCTGGGACAAGGATGGCTACACCTTC. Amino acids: CASSLAWDKDGYTF.

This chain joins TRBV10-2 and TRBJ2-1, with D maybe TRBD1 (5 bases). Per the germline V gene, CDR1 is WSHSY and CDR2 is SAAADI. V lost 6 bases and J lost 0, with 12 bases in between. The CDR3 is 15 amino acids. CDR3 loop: CASRSTASSYNEQFF. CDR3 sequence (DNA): TGCGCCAGCAGGTCGACAGCGAGCTCCTACAATGAGCAGTTCTTC.

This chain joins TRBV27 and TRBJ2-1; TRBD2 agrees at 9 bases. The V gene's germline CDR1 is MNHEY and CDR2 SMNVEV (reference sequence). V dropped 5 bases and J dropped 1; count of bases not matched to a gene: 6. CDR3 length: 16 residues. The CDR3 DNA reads TGTGCCAGCAGTCCTGTTAGCGGGAGATCCTACAATGAGCAGTTCTTC. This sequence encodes CASSPVSGRSYNEQFF.

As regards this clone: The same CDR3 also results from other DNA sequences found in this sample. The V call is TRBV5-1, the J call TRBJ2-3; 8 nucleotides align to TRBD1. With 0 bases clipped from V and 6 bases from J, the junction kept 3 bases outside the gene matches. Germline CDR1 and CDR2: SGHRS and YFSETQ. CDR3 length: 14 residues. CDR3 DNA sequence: TGCGCCAGCAGCTTGGGGCAGGGGGCCGATACGCAGTATTTT. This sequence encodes CASSLGQGADTQYF. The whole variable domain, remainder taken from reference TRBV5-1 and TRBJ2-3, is KAGVTQTPRYLIKTRGQQVTLSCSPISGHRSVSWYQQTPGQGLQFLFEYFSETQRNKGNFPGRFSGRQFSNSRSEMNVSTLELGDSALYLCASSLGQGADTQYFGPGTRLTVL.

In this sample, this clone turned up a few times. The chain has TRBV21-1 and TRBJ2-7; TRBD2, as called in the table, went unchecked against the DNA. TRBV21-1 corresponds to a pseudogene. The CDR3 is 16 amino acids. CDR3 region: CASRSESREGPYEQYF. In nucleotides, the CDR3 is TGTGCCAGCAGATCCGAGAGTAGAGAGGGCCCCTACGAGCAGTACTTC.

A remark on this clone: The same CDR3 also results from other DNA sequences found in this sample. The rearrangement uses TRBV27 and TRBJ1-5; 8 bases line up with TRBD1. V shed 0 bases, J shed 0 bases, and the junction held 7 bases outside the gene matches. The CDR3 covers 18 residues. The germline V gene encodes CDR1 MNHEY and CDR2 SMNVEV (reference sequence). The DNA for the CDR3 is TGTGCCAGCAGTTTATCGGGACAGGTGCTCTATAGCAATCAGCCCCAGCATTTT. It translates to CASSLSGQVLYSNQPQHF.

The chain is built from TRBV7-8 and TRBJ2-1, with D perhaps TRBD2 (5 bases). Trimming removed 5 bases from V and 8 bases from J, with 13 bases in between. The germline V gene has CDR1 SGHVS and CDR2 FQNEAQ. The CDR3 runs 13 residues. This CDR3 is CASSPGWLYEQFF. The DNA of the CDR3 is TGTGCCAGCAGCCCGGGGTGGTTATATGAGCAGTTCTTC.

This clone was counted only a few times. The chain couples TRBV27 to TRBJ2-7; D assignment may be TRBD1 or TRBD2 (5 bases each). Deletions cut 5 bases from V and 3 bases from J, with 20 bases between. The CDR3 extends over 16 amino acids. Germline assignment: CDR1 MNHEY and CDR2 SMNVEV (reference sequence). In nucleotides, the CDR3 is TGTGCCAGCAGTCCCTGGACGGGGACCAGACGCTACGAGCAGTACTTC. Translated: CASSPWTGTRRYEQYF.

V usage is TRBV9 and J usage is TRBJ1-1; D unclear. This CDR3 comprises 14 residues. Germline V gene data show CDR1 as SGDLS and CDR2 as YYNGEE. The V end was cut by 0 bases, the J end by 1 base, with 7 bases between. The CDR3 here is CASSVVEGNTEAFF. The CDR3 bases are TGTGCCAGCAGCGTAGTGGAGGGGAACACTGAAGCTTTCTTT.